A selection of T cell receptor beta chains follows, all from one sample in a study of cytomegalovirus exposure and HLA in healthy donors. The assay was immunoSEQ multiplex PCR, and TCRdb's table has in-frame clones only and misses some. This sample has roughly 200,000 clones, with 75% to 80% found just once. Sequencing used PBMCs. These receptors were collected from a female donor in good health and CMV-seronegative. Each CDR3 is given with its conserved first and last residue. The D gene is left open where the match is weak. Size tells how often a clone was seen (once, few, many) or the class of an expanded clone, and some rows leave it out.

j_gene	v_gene	d_gene	abundance	CDR3nt	CDR3aa
TRBJ1-2	TRBV5-6	NA	NA	TGTGCCAGCAGCTTGTTACAGGTCTATGGCTACACCTTC	CASSLLQVYGYTF
TRBJ1-5	TRBV7-9	NA	few	TGTTCCATCCGGTACCTGGGGGGGACTCGAAATCAGCCCCAGCATTTT	CSIRYLGGTRNQPQHF
TRBJ1-2	TRBV2	NA	NA	TGTGCCAGCAGTGAAGGGGCTAATGGCTACACCTTC	CASSEGANGYTF
TRBJ2-7	TRBV5-1	NA	NA	TGCGCCAGCAGCCCGCTAGCGAATCTCTACGAGCAGTACTTC	CASSPLANLYEQYF
TRBJ2-1	TRBV5-4	TRBD2	NA	TGTGCCAGCAGCAAGGAACTAGCGGGAGCGGTCGAGCAGTTCTTC	CASSKELAGAVEQFF
TRBJ1-5	TRBV5-1	TRBD1	NA	TGCGCCAGCAGCTTGGGAGGACAGGGAGGCCAGCCCCAGCATTTT	CASSLGGQGGQPQHF
TRBJ1-5	TRBV18	TRBD1	NA	TGTGCCAGCTCGGAAACGGGACAGAACATAATAGACAATCAGCCCCAGCATTTT	CASSETGQNIIDNQPQHF
TRBJ2-7	TRBV27	NA	few	TGTGCCAGCAGTTTTTCAGGAGGCGAGCAGTACTTC	CASSFSGGEQYF
TRBJ2-2	TRBV7-9	TRBD1	NA	TGTGCCAGCACCATTGGGACAGGGGACACCGGGGAGCTGTTTTTT	CASTIGTGDTGELFF
TRBJ1-1	TRBV29-1	TRBD1	NA	TGCAGCGTCGCCGACAGGGTGGCCACTGAAGCTTTCTTT	CSVADRVATEAFF
TRBJ2-7	TRBV6-5	TRBD1	NA	TGTGCCAGCAGTTACTCAGGGACAGACTCCTACGAGCAGTACTTC	CASSYSGTDSYEQYF
TRBJ1-6	TRBV7-9	TRBD1	NA	TGTGCCAGCCGGCCTGGACAGGGGGAAAATTCACCCCTCCACTTT	CASRPGQGENSPLHF
TRBJ2-1	TRBV7-2	NA	NA	TGTGCCAGCAGCTTAGGCAGGGTGCATGAGCAGTTCTTC	CASSLGRVHEQFF
TRBJ2-7	TRBV4-1	TRBD1	once	TGCGCCAGCAGCCGGGCAGGGGGCTCCTACGAGCAGTACTTC	CASSRAGGSYEQYF
TRBJ2-2	TRBV5-6	NA	NA	TGTGCCAGCAGCTTGCGCCGGGCCGGGGAGCTGTTTTTT	CASSLRRAGELFF
TRBJ2-7	TRBV6-1	TRBD1	NA	TGTGCCAGCAGTGTTGGACAGGCCTACGAGCAGTACTTC	CASSVGQAYEQYF
TRBJ2-3	TRBV5-1	TRBD2	few	TGCGCCAGCAGCTTGTCGGCGGGAGGGGCAGATACGCAGTATTTT	CASSLSAGGADTQYF